Below are 27 T cell receptor beta chains sequenced from a single sample in a study of regulatory T cells in long-lasting Graves disease. The time point denotes: newly diagnosed GD, antithyroid drugs for less than 3 months. The TCR library was made from RNA extracted from PBMCs. Relying on iRepertoire HTBI primers and Arm-PCR of CDR3 regions, the team built TCR beta libraries. TCRdb reprocessed the multiplex PCR reads via MiXCR and lists one record per CDR3 protein. The sample has around 420,000 distinct CDR3 sequences, around 16% seen once. The data also belong to a second study, concerning T cells in Graves' hyperthyroidism and ophthalmopathy.

The sample in question was peripheral blood mononuclear cells (PBMCs), obtained at new diagnosis, from a patient treated with antithyroid drugs. These receptors were collected from a woman in her thirties or forties with Graves disease.

This clonotype was counted at least ten times. Here the CDR3 DNA reads TGTGCCAGCAGTGAAGGGGACAGGATTAATTCACCCCTCCACTTT. Amino acids: CASSEGDRINSPLHF. This rearrangement joins TRBV2 to TRBJ1-6; 8 bases are a match to TRBD1. Losses at the gene ends were 1 base for V and 6 bases for J; bases not matched to a gene: 2. The germline V gene encodes CDR1 SNHLY and CDR2 FYNNEI. The CDR3 has 15 residues.

V gene TRBV20-1 combines with J gene TRBJ2-7; TRBD2 agrees at 7 bases. This CDR3 is built from 13 residues. With V trimmed by 8 bases and J by 3 bases, 10 bases remained unmatched. The V gene's germline CDR1 is DFQATT and CDR2 SNEGSKA (reference sequence). For the CDR3, the DNA is TGCAGTTTCGCCTACGGGAGGATCTACGAGCAGTACTTC. It codes for CSFAYGRIYEQYF.

This clonotype was seen only a few times. The chain carries TRBV24-1 and TRBJ2-1, with D perhaps TRBD2 (6 bases). Trimming cost V 1 base and J 4 bases, with 19 bases left between them. CDR3 size: 18 residues. Germline values: CDR1 KGHDR, CDR2 SFDVKD. CDR3 in amino acids: CATSDFPPQGLGYNEQFF. The CDR3 coding sequence is TGTGCCACCAGTGATTTCCCCCCCCAGGGACTGGGATACAATGAGCAGTTCTTC.

The chain has TRBV19 and TRBJ2-1; D tentatively reads TRBD1 or TRBD2 (5 bases each). The CDR3 extends over 14 amino acids. The V gene lost 0 bases and the J gene lost 12 bases, with 15 bases spanning the gap. CDR1 and CDR2 from the germline V gene are LNHDA and SQIVND (reference sequence). The CDR3 nucleotides are TGTGCCAGTAGTATAGATCCTGGGGGAATACGGCAGTTCTTC. As protein: CASSIDPGGIRQFF.

This clonotype came up many times. The chain links TRBV27 to TRBJ2-7; 9 bases match TRBD2. This CDR3 has 17 amino acids. V was clipped by 0 bases and J by 4 bases; unmatched bases: 10. Germline assignment: CDR1 MNHEY and CDR2 SMNVEV (reference sequence). The CDR3 DNA reads TGTGCCAGCAGTTTATCGGTCGAGGCTAGCGGGATATACGAGCAGTACTTC. Its translation is CASSLSVEASGIYEQYF.

This clonotype has a count of ten or more. J is TRBJ2-5 and V is TRBV7-6, with a possible D match to TRBD1 (6 bases). There are 15 residues in the CDR3. The ends were cut back, 3 bases at V and 1 base at J, with 12 bases in the middle. Per germline, CDR1 SGHVS and CDR2 FNYEAQ. In nucleotides, the CDR3 is TGTGCCAGCAGCTTTGGGAGACAGGTCCAAGAGACCCAGTACTTC. It yields the protein CASSFGRQVQETQYF. Supplemented by reference TRBV7-6 and TRBJ2-5, the full variable domain reads GAGVSQSPRYKVTKRGQDVALRCDPISGHVSLYWYRQALGQGPEFLTYFNYEAQQDKSGLPNDRFSAERPEGSISTLTIQRTEQRDSAMYRCASSFGRQVQETQYFGPGTRLLVL.

V and J are TRBV20-1 and TRBJ2-2; TRBD2 agrees at 8 bases. The CDR3 covers 16 residues. Germline CDR1 reads DFQATT; CDR2 reads SNEGSKA (reference sequence). V gave up 1 base and J gave up 0 bases; unmatched junction bases: 4. The CDR3 DNA reads as TGCAGTGCTAGAGCAGAGGGACTAGCGAACACCGGGGAGCTGTTTTTT. Translated, it gives CSARAEGLANTGELFF.

This rearrangement joins TRBV6-2 or TRBV6-3 to TRBJ2-7; D possibly uses TRBD1 or TRBD2 (5 bases each). V lost 6 bases to trimming and J lost 3 bases, with 21 bases between them. The CDR3 sequence is 16 residues long. The germline gives CDR1 MNHEY, CDR2 SVGEGT. The CDR3 DNA reads as TGTGCCAGCAGGCTAAGCCGGGACCTCATCTACTACGAGCAGTACTTC. It specifies CASRLSRDLIYYEQYF.

The chain combines TRBV9 with TRBJ1-1; D is undetermined. This CDR3 comprises 13 residues. With 9 bases removed from V and 1 base from J, the gap between germline ends came to 13 bases. Germline lookup yields CDR1 SGDLS and CDR2 YYNGEE. In DNA, the CDR3 is TGTGCCACCTCCCCGGGCTGGAACACTGAAGCTTTCTTT. It is translated as CATSPGWNTEAFF.

This clonotype was recorded a few times. V is TRBV19 and J is TRBJ1-1; tentatively, D is TRBD1 (5 bases). This CDR3 is built from 14 residues. V was pared by 1 base and J by 3 bases, with 9 bases between. The germline V gene encodes CDR1 LNHDA and CDR2 SQIVND (reference sequence). The DNA of the CDR3 is TGTGCCAGTAGTATAGTGGGGACGCACACTGAAGCTTTCTTT. As protein: CASSIVGTHTEAFF.

This clonotype was seen at least ten times. The rearrangement uses TRBV4-1 and TRBJ2-5, with 7 bases identical to TRBD2. V lost 4 bases, J lost 5 bases, and 7 bases stayed unmatched. Germline CDR1 reads MGHRA; CDR2 reads YSYEKL. The CDR3 contains 14 residues. The CDR3 loop reads CASSRAAAGETQYF. The CDR3 DNA reads TGCGCCAGCAGCCGAGCTGCAGCGGGGGAGACCCAGTACTTC.

The genes are TRBV3-1 and TRBJ2-5; D unclear. CDR1 is LGHDT and CDR2 is YNNKEL in the germline V gene (reference sequence). The CDR3 totals 14 residues. V was pared by 0 bases and J by 5 bases, with 10 bases between. In nucleotides, the CDR3 is TGTGCCAGCAGCCAAGATATAAGCTGGGAGACCCAGTACTTC. Translating gives CASSQDISWETQYF.

This clonotype has at least ten counts. The V call is TRBV28, the J call TRBJ2-7; 9 bases are shared with TRBD1. The CDR3 is 16 residues long. The J segment lost 2 bases and the V segment lost 4 bases, leaving 9 bases of the junction unmatched. CDR1 is MDHEN and CDR2 is SYDVKM in the germline V gene. CDR3 nucleotides: TGTGCCAGCAGTTGGGGGTTTAGGGACAGGGCCTACGAGCAGTACTTC. It yields the protein CASSWGFRDRAYEQYF.

This clonotype was recorded at least ten times. The rearrangement links TRBV6-1 to TRBJ2-2; TRBD2 is a possible D gene (5 bases). CDR3 length equals 12 residues. Germline CDR1 MNHNS, CDR2 SASEGT. Trimming shortened V by 6 bases and J by 6 bases, and 8 bases separated the two germline ends. CDR3 region: CASRSGSGELFF. For the CDR3, the DNA is TGTGCCAGCAGGTCGGGATCCGGGGAGCTGTTTTTT.

This clonotype was detected only a few times. The V gene is TRBV20-1, the J gene TRBJ2-3; 12 bases are shared with TRBD2. J lost 2 bases, V lost 3 bases, and 9 bases had no gene match. The CDR3 length is 17 residues. Germline CDR1 DFQATT, CDR2 SNEGSKA (reference sequence). CDR3 nucleotides: TGCAGTGCTAGGGGCACCAGGACTAGCGGGATCACAGATACGCAGTATTTT. Amino acids: CSARGTRTSGITDTQYF.

The chain combines TRBV18 with TRBJ2-2; D gene unclear. Germline V gene lookup returns CDR1 KGHSH and CDR2 LQKENI. The V gene lost 0 bases and the J gene lost 0 bases, with 2 bases spanning the gap. This CDR3 region has 14 residues. CDR3 loop: CASSPPSNTGELFF. The CDR3 DNA is TGTGCCAGCTCACCACCCTCGAACACCGGGGAGCTGTTTTTT. The entire variable domain, with the rest obtained from reference TRBV18 and TRBJ2-2, is as follows: NAGVMQNPRHLVRRRGQEARLRCSPMKGHSHVYWYRQLPEEGLKFMVYLQKENIIDESGMPKERFSAEFPKEGPSILRIQQVVRGDSAAYFCASSPPSNTGELFFGEGSRLTVL.

The chain has TRBV18 and TRBJ2-1; the D gene could be TRBD1 or TRBD2 (5 bases each). CDR1 KGHSH and CDR2 LQKENI come from the germline V gene. Trimming cost V 9 bases and J 8 bases, with 17 bases left between them. The CDR3 sequence is 13 residues long. CDR3 nucleotides: TGTGCCAGTCGACAAACCGGGGACGATGAGCAGTTCTTC. As protein: CASRQTGDDEQFF.

This clonotype was detected only a few times. The rearrangement links TRBV20-1 to TRBJ1-5, with 9 bases matching TRBD1. Germline V gene data show CDR1 as DFQATT and CDR2 as SNEGSKA (reference sequence). With V trimmed by 7 bases and J by 7 bases, 8 bases remained unmatched. There are 13 residues in the CDR3. The CDR3 bases are TGCAGTGATTGGGACAGGGCTCACCAGCCCCAGCATTTT. Translated, it gives CSDWDRAHQPQHF.

The V and J genes are TRBV3-1 and TRBJ1-3; a weak D match, TRBD1 (5 bases). Trimming cost V 1 base and J 2 bases, with 9 bases left between them. This CDR3 has 15 residues. CDR1 is LGHDT, CDR2 YNNKEL, per germline (reference sequence). The CDR3 sequence is CASSQVLDTGNTIYF. CDR3 coding DNA: TGTGCCAGCAGCCAAGTACTGGACACTGGAAACACCATATATTTT.

This clonotype was seen repeatedly, ten times or more. The chain recombines TRBV2 with TRBJ1-5; D perhaps matches TRBD1 (5 bases). This CDR3 region has 16 residues. CDR1 SNHLY and CDR2 FYNNEI come from the germline V gene. The germline V and J ends were trimmed by 4 bases and 0 bases, with 13 bases remaining between them. In nucleotides, the CDR3 is TGTGCCAGCAGTGGCTCGACAGTTTATAGCAATCAGCCCCAGCATTTT. Residues: CASSGSTVYSNQPQHF.

There are many counts of this clonotype. The V call is TRBV7-6, the J call TRBJ2-5; D is unresolved. CDR3 size: 14 residues. Germline lookup yields CDR1 SGHVS and CDR2 FNYEAQ. Trimming cost V 2 bases and J 2 bases, with 9 bases left between them. CDR3 sequence (DNA): TGTGCCAGCAGCTTACTAGGGTCACAAGAGACCCAGTACTTC. It is translated as CASSLLGSQETQYF.

The V call is TRBV5-1, the J call TRBJ1-2, with TRBD1 identical over 8 bases. Trimming removed 5 bases from V and 5 bases from J; junction bases left unmatched: 8. From germline, CDR1 is SGHRS and CDR2 YFSETQ. This CDR3 contains 14 residues. The CDR3 protein is CASRGMDREYGYTF. Here the CDR3 DNA reads TGCGCCAGCAGAGGAATGGACAGGGAGTATGGCTACACCTTC.

This clonotype was recorded a few times. The chain recombines TRBV19 with TRBJ2-5; 11 nucleotides align to TRBD2. Germline V gives CDR1 LNHDA, CDR2 SQIVND (reference sequence). V lost 7 bases, J lost 7 bases, and 8 bases stayed unmatched. The CDR3 is made up of 14 amino acids. The CDR3 loop is CASKTSGGLGTQYF. The DNA of the CDR3 is TGTGCCAGTAAAACTAGCGGGGGCCTGGGGACCCAGTACTTC.

This clonotype has a handful of counts. V gene TRBV28 combines with J gene TRBJ1-2; no clear D. This CDR3 is 14 amino acids long. CDR1 is MDHEN, CDR2 SYDVKM, per germline. With 5 bases removed from V and 4 bases from J, the gap between germline ends came to 14 bases. As DNA, the CDR3 is TGTGCCAGCAGTCCCACAGACACGGGCTATGGCTACACCTTC. Protein: CASSPTDTGYGYTF.

This clonotype was seen more than once but under ten times. The chain links TRBV10-3 to TRBJ2-1, with D uncertain. CDR1 ENHRY and CDR2 SYGVKD come from the germline V gene. V gave up 5 bases and J gave up 5 bases, with 10 bases separating them. CDR3 length: 13 residues. CDR3: CAISPKGDNEQFF. CDR3 coding DNA: TGTGCCATCAGTCCTAAGGGTGACAATGAGCAGTTCTTC.

This clonotype occurred many times. This chain connects TRBV28 to TRBJ2-3; D is perhaps TRBD1 (5 bases). Germline CDR1 is MDHEN and CDR2 is SYDVKM. Trimming stripped 4 bases from V and 5 bases from J, with 10 bases between. The CDR3 totals 13 residues. The CDR3 DNA reads TGTGCCAGCAGTTCCGCCGGACAAGATACGCAGTATTTT. As protein: CASSSAGQDTQYF.

This clonotype was seen a handful of times. The chain has TRBV6-1 and TRBJ2-7; TRBD1 might be the D (5 bases). This CDR3 spans 13 amino acids. The ends were cut back, 8 bases at V and 7 bases at J, with 18 bases in the middle. CDR1 MNHNS and CDR2 SASEGT come from the germline V gene. The CDR3 DNA reads TGTGCCAGCTCTAGGACATACTATGAAGAGCAGTACTTC. This translates into CASSRTYYEEQYF.